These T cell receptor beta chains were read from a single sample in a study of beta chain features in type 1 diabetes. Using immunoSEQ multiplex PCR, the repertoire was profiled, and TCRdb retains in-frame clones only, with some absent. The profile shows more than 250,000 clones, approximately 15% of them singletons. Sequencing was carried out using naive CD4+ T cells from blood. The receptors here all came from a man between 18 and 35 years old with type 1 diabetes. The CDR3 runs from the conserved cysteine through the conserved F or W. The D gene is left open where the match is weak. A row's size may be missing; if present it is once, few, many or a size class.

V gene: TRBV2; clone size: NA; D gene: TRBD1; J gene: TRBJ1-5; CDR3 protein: CASKLQGEQPQHF; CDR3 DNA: TGTGCCAGCAAACTACAGGGGGAACAGCCCCAGCATTTT
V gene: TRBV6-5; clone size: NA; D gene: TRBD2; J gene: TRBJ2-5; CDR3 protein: CASRRTSRETQYF; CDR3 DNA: TGTGCCAGCAGAAGGACTAGTCGGGAGACCCAGTACTTC
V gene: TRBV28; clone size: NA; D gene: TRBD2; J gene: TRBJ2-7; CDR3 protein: CASSAAGGPYEQYF; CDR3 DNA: TGTGCCAGCAGTGCAGCGGGAGGGCCCTACGAGCAGTACTTC
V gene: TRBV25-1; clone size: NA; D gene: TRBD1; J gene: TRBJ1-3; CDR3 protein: CASSVRDRGNTIYF; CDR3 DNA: TGTGCCAGCAGTGTTCGGGACAGGGGAAACACCATATATTTT
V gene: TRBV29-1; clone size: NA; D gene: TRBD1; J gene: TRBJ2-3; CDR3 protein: CSVRGRLTDTQYF; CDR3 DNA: TGCAGCGTGAGGGGGCGGCTGACAGATACGCAGTATTTT
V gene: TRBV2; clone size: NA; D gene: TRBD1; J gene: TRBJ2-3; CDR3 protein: CASWDRGADTQYF; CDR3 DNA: TGTGCCAGTTGGGACAGGGGTGCAGATACGCAGTATTTT
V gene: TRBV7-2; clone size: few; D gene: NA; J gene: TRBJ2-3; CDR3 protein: CASSLTQSTDTQYF; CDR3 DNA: TGTGCCAGCAGCTTAACGCAGTCCACAGATACGCAGTATTTT
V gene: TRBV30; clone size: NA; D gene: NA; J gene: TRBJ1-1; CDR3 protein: CAWSHRLMNTEAFF; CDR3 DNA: TGTGCCTGGAGTCATCGGTTGATGAACACTGAAGCTTTCTTT
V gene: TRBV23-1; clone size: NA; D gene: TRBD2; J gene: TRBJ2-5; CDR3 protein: CASSQKTSAYRGQETQYF; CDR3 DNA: TGCGCCAGCAGTCAAAAGACTAGCGCTTATCGGGGGCAAGAGACCCAGTACTTC
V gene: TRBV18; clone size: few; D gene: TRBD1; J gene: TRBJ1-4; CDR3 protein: CASSPLHPGQGQEKLFF; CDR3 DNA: TGTGCCAGCTCACCACTTCACCCGGGACAGGGGCAGGAAAAACTGTTTTTT
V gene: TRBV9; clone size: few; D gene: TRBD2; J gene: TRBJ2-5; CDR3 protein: CASSVGLAGGAETQYF; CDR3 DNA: TGTGCCAGCAGCGTAGGACTAGCGGGGGGGGCAGAGACCCAGTACTTC
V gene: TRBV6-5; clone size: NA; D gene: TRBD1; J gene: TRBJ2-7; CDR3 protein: CASRTGTGVREQYF; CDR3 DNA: TGTGCCAGCAGGACCGGGACAGGGGTCCGCGAGCAGTACTTC
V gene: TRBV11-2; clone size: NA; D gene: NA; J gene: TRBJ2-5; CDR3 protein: CASSFGRKETQYF; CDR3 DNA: TGTGCCAGCAGCTTTGGCAGGAAGGAGACCCAGTACTTC
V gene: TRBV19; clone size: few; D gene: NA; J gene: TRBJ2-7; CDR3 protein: CASSITAGWYEQYF; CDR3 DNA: TGTGCCAGTAGTATAACGGCAGGGTGGTACGAGCAGTACTTC
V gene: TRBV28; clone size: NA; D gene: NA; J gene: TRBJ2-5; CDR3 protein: CASRSPGETQYF; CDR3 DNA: TGTGCCAGCAGGAGTCCCGGGGAGACCCAGTACTTC
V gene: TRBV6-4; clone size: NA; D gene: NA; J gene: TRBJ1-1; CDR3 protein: CASSKTGTSSGTEAFF; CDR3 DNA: TGTGCCAGCAGTAAGACAGGCACCTCGTCGGGCACTGAAGCTTTCTTT
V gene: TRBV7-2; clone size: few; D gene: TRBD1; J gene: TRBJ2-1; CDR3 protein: CASSRDRGGYNEQFF; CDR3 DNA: TGTGCCAGCAGCCGCGACAGGGGCGGGTACAATGAGCAGTTCTTC
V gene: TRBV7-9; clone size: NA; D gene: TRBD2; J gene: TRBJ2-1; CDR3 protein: CASSLGTSVYNEQFF; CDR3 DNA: TGTGCCAGCAGCTTAGGGACTAGCGTCTACAATGAGCAGTTCTTC
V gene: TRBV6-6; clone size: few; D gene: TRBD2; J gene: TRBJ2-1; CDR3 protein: CASTGTSGAFNEQFF; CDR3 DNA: TGTGCCAGCACTGGGACTAGCGGGGCCTTCAATGAGCAGTTCTTC
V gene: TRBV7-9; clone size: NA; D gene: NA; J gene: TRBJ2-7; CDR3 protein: CASSRAGLEQYF; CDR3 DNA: TGTGCCAGCAGCCGCGCGGGATTAGAGCAGTACTTC
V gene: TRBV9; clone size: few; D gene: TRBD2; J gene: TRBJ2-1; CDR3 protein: CASSGGRAGAYNEQFF; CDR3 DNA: TGTGCCAGCAGCGGGGGAAGAGCGGGGGCCTACAATGAGCAGTTCTTC
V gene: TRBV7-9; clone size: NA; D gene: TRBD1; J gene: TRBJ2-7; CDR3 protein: CASSLRGQLTNEQYF; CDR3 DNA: TGTGCCAGCAGCTTAAGGGGACAGCTAACCAACGAGCAGTACTTC
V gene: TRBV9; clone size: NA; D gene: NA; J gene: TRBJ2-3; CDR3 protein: CASSVDLGGRDTQYF; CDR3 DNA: TGTGCCAGCAGCGTAGATCTGGGCGGGCGGGATACGCAGTATTTT
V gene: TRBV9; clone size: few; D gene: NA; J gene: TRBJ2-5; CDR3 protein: CASSVAGAPGETQYF; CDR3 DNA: TGTGCCAGCAGCGTAGCAGGGGCGCCTGGAGAGACCCAGTACTTC
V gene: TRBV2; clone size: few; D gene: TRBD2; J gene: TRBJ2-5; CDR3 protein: CASSELLTSGVAYQETQYF; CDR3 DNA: TGTGCCAGCAGTGAACTCCTGACTAGCGGGGTAGCATACCAAGAGACCCAGTACTTC
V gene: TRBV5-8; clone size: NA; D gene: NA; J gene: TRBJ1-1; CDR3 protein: CASSFPQGSAFF; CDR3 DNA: TGTGCCAGCAGCTTTCCACAGGGCTCGGCTTTCTTT
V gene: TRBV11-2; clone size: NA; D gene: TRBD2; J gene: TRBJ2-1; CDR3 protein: CASSILRGGRYNEQFF; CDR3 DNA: TGTGCCAGCAGCATCTTGCGGGGGGGCCGATACAATGAGCAGTTCTTC
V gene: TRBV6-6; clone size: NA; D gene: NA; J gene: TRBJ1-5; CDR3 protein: CASSYGIAQPQHF; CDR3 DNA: TGTGCCAGCAGTTACGGAATAGCCCAGCCCCAGCATTTT
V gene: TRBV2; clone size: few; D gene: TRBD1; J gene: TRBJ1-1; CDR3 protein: CASSETGQGGTEAFF; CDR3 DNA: TGTGCCAGCAGCGAAACGGGACAGGGAGGCACTGAAGCTTTCTTT
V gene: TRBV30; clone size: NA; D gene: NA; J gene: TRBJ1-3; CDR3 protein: CAWSPGGFSGNTIYF; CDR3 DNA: TGTGCCTGGTCCCCAGGAGGATTCTCTGGAAACACCATATATTTT
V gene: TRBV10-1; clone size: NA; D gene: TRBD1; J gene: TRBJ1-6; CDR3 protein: CASSGQGNSPLHF; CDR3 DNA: TGCGCCAGCAGTGGACAGGGGAATTCACCCCTCCACTTT
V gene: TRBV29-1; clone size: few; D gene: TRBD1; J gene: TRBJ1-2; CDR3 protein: CSGGDSPFLGGYTF; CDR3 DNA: TGCAGCGGAGGGGACAGCCCTTTTTTAGGAGGCTACACCTTC
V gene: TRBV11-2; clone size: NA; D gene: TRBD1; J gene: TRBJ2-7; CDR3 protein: CATKHTRTGVYEQYF; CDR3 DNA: TGTGCCACGAAACACACACGGACAGGGGTATACGAGCAGTACTTC
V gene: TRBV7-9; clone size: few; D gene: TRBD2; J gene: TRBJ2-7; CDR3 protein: CASSLGGRAYEQYF; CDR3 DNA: TGTGCCAGCAGCTTAGGCGGGAGGGCCTACGAGCAGTACTTC
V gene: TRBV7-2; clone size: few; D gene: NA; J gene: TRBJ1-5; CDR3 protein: CASSPDNNQPQHF; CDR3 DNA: TGTGCCAGCAGCCCGGACAACAATCAGCCCCAGCATTTT
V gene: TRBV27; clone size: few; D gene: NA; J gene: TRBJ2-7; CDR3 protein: CASSLWAGPYEQYF; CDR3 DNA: TGTGCCAGCAGTTTATGGGCGGGACCTTACGAGCAGTACTTC
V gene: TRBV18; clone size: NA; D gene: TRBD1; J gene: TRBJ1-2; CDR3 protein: CASSPTGDYYGYTF; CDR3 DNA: TGTGCCAGCTCGCCAACAGGGGACTACTATGGCTACACCTTC
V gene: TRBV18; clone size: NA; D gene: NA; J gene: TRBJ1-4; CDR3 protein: CASSPTVGREKLFF; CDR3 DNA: TGTGCCAGCTCACCGACAGTAGGTAGAGAAAAACTGTTTTTT
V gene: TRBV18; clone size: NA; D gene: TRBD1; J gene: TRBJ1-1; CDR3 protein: CASSPGQQNTEAFF; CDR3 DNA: TGTGCCAGCTCACCGGGACAGCAAAACACTGAAGCTTTCTTT
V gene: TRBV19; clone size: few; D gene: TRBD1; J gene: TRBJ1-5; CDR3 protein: CASRDRGLQPQHF; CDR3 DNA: TGTGCCAGTAGGGACAGGGGGCTTCAGCCCCAGCATTTT
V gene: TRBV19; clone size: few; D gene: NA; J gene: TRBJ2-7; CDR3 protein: CASSMDRQSYEQYF; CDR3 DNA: TGTGCCAGTAGTATGGACAGACAGTCCTACGAGCAGTACTTC
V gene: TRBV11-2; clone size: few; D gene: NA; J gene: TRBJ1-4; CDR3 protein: CASSPWAVADEKLFF; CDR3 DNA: TGTGCCAGCAGCCCGTGGGCCGTGGCCGATGAAAAACTGTTTTTT
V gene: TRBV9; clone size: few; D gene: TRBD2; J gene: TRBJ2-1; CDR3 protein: CASSVTTGTRIHNEQFF; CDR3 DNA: TGTGCCAGCAGCGTTACAACCGGGACTAGGATCCACAATGAGCAGTTCTTC
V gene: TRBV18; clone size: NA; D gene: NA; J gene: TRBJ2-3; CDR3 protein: CASSAGAGPSTDTQYF; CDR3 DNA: TGTGCCAGCTCGGCTGGAGCAGGGCCCTCGACAGATACGCAGTATTTT
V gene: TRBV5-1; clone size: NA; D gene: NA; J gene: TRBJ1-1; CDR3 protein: CASSWGPSGDGTEAFF; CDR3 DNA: TGCGCCAGCAGCTGGGGGCCTAGTGGGGATGGCACTGAAGCTTTCTTT